This T cell receptor beta chain is drawn from a study of T cells in Graves' hyperthyroidism and ophthalmopathy. Findings and caveats of the study: Model-based prediction identified ophthalmopathy a median around seven months prior to its onset. Blood samples included most of the expanded thyroid clonotypes exceeding 0.001.

The table lists this clonotype with many counts. The antigen is unknown. The CDR3 spans 13 residues. V shed 7 bases, J shed 6 bases, and the junction held 8 bases outside the gene matches. Germline CDR1 reads SNHLY; CDR2 reads FYNNEI. This sample holds PBMCs from approximately 10 ml fresh peripheral blood. Authors of the study amplified TCR beta CDR3 regions from RNA transcripts. During a first-round RT-PCR of the TCR CDR3, the HTBI primer set was used. TCRdb used MiXCR to reprocess the multiplex PCR reads, holding one entry per CDR3 protein. Among fewer than 600,000 distinct CDR3 sequences listed, over 13% were seen once.

This receptor was taken from a woman under 30 with Graves' hyperthyroidism. The specimen sequenced was blood. This chain connects TRBV2 to TRBJ1-2, with 7 bases that match TRBD1. The CDR3 region has the DNA TGTGCCAGCACCACGACAGGGTGGGATGGCTACACCTTC. It codes for CASTTTGWDGYTF.